Listed below are T cell receptor beta chains from one sample, sequenced in a study of HIV-infected patients and healthy controls. TCRdb itself ran the 5' RACE reads through MiXCR, one entry per CDR3 protein. The table includes about 8,500 distinct CDR3 sequences, roughly 6.1% detected once. Sequenced input: blood. These receptors all stem from an adult in good health. Both conserved end residues are part of each CDR3. The order of the fields is clone size, V gene, D gene, J gene, CDR3 DNA, CDR3 protein. D genes are given only for firm matches. Not all rows give a size; the values are once, few, many and, for expanded clones, a class.

clone_size: medium-sized; v_call: TRBV18; d_call: -; j_call: TRBJ1-4; cdr3_nt: TGTGCCAGCTCACCTCAAGGGACCGGGGAACTGTTTTTT; cdr3_aa: CASSPQGTGELFF
clone_size: few; v_call: TRBV6-6; d_call: -; j_call: TRBJ1-5; cdr3_nt: TGTGCCAGCAGTTACGCAGCCGGAGGTAGGCGGAGAAGCAATCAGCCCCAGCATTTT; cdr3_aa: CASSYAAGGRRRSNQPQHF
clone_size: many; v_call: TRBV7-2; d_call: -; j_call: TRBJ1-4; cdr3_nt: TGTGCCAGCAGCTTAGCCCTAGCGGGGGCTAATGAAAAACTGTTTTTT; cdr3_aa: CASSLALAGANEKLFF
clone_size: many; v_call: TRBV19; d_call: -; j_call: TRBJ1-5; cdr3_nt: TGTGCCAGTAGTTGGACGGTGATCAATCAGCCCCAGCATTTT; cdr3_aa: CASSWTVINQPQHF
clone_size: medium-sized; v_call: TRBV9; d_call: -; j_call: TRBJ1-1; cdr3_nt: TGTGCCAGCAGCCTAATTCAACGGAGAGGGACGAACACTGAAGCTTTCTTT; cdr3_aa: CASSLIQRRGTNTEAFF
clone_size: many; v_call: TRBV10-3; d_call: TRBD1; j_call: TRBJ2-1; cdr3_nt: TGTGCCATCAGTTCGGACAGGAGTGAGCAGTTCTTC; cdr3_aa: CAISSDRSEQFF
clone_size: medium-sized; v_call: TRBV6-1; d_call: -; j_call: TRBJ2-7; cdr3_nt: TGTGCCAGCAGTGAAGTCCGGTACTACGAGCAGTACTTC; cdr3_aa: CASSEVRYYEQYF
clone_size: few; v_call: TRBV29-1; d_call: -; j_call: TRBJ2-3; cdr3_nt: TGCAGCGCAAGGGCTCCCTCCGCCACAGATACGCAGTATTTT; cdr3_aa: CSARAPSATDTQYF
clone_size: medium-sized; v_call: TRBV6-1; d_call: -; j_call: TRBJ2-1; cdr3_nt: TGTGCCAGCAGTGACAGGCTCCGAGCGTTCTTC; cdr3_aa: CASSDRLRAFF
clone_size: few; v_call: TRBV29-1; d_call: TRBD1; j_call: TRBJ1-1; cdr3_nt: TGCAGCGTTGCCGGACAGGGTATTGAAGCTTTCTTT; cdr3_aa: CSVAGQGIEAFF
clone_size: many; v_call: TRBV10-3; d_call: TRBD2; j_call: TRBJ2-7; cdr3_nt: TGTGCCATCAGTGGCATGGCGGGAGGTGAGCAGTACTTC; cdr3_aa: CAISGMAGGEQYF
clone_size: medium-sized; v_call: TRBV25-1; d_call: -; j_call: TRBJ1-1; cdr3_nt: TGTGCCAGCAGGAGAAACAGGGCCCCGAACACTGAAGCTTTCTTT; cdr3_aa: CASRRNRAPNTEAFF
clone_size: medium-sized; v_call: TRBV6-6; d_call: -; j_call: TRBJ2-3; cdr3_nt: TGTGCCAGCAGTCCACGTGATGCAGATACGCAGTATTTT; cdr3_aa: CASSPRDADTQYF
clone_size: medium-sized; v_call: TRBV3-1; d_call: -; j_call: TRBJ1-5; cdr3_nt: TGTGCCAGCAGCCAAGACGGAATAAGCAATCAGCCCCAGCATTTT; cdr3_aa: CASSQDGISNQPQHF
clone_size: many; v_call: TRBV12-3/TRBV12-4; d_call: -; j_call: TRBJ2-2; cdr3_nt: TGTGCCAGCCAAACTGCCGGCACCGGGGAGCTGTTTTTT; cdr3_aa: CASQTAGTGELFF
clone_size: medium-sized; v_call: TRBV28; d_call: -; j_call: TRBJ2-5; cdr3_nt: TGTGCCAGCGAAAGCATGGAAGCGACCCAGTACTTC; cdr3_aa: CASESMEATQYF
clone_size: many; v_call: TRBV2; d_call: TRBD1; j_call: TRBJ1-1; cdr3_nt: TGTGCCAGCAGTGAAGTGGGGACAGGACAGCTGGGCACTGAAGCTTTCTTT; cdr3_aa: CASSEVGTGQLGTEAFF
clone_size: -; v_call: TRBV28; d_call: -; j_call: TRBJ2-7; cdr3_nt: TGTGCCAGCTACGGGACCTCCCGCTCCTACGAGCAGTACTTC; cdr3_aa: CASYGTSRSYEQYF
clone_size: medium-sized; v_call: TRBV20-1; d_call: -; j_call: TRBJ1-2; cdr3_nt: TGCAGTGCTCTGACCTACAACTATGGCTACACCTTC; cdr3_aa: CSALTYNYGYTF
clone_size: medium-sized; v_call: TRBV4-1; d_call: -; j_call: TRBJ2-7; cdr3_nt: TGCGCCAGCAGCCATCCGTTCGGCGATTACGAGCAGTACTTC; cdr3_aa: CASSHPFGDYEQYF
clone_size: -; v_call: TRBV28; d_call: TRBD2; j_call: TRBJ2-1; cdr3_nt: TGTGCCAGCAGTTCGGTAGCGGGGCTCTCCTACAATGAGCAGTTCTTC; cdr3_aa: CASSSVAGLSYNEQFF
clone_size: few; v_call: TRBV29-1; d_call: TRBD1; j_call: TRBJ2-5; cdr3_nt: TGCAGCGTGACAGGGGATAGCCAAGAGACCCAGTACTTC; cdr3_aa: CSVTGDSQETQYF
clone_size: many; v_call: TRBV6-2/TRBV6-3; d_call: -; j_call: TRBJ2-7; cdr3_nt: TGTGCCAGCAGTTACTCGATTGAGCGCGACAAGAACTCCTACGAGCAGTACTTC; cdr3_aa: CASSYSIERDKNSYEQYF
clone_size: medium-sized; v_call: TRBV12-3/TRBV12-4; d_call: -; j_call: TRBJ1-1; cdr3_nt: TGTGCCAGCAGTCTCCTTCCGACAGGGAACACTGAAGCTTTCTTT; cdr3_aa: CASSLLPTGNTEAFF
clone_size: medium-sized; v_call: TRBV20-1; d_call: TRBD1; j_call: TRBJ2-5; cdr3_nt: TGCAGTGCCCTCGGACAGGCTCCGATCCCGCAAGAGACCCAGTACTTC; cdr3_aa: CSALGQAPIPQETQYF
clone_size: many; v_call: TRBV29-1; d_call: -; j_call: TRBJ2-2; cdr3_nt: TGCAGCGTTGTTGGGCAAAACACCGGGGAGCTGTTTTTT; cdr3_aa: CSVVGQNTGELFF
clone_size: many; v_call: TRBV19; d_call: TRBD2; j_call: TRBJ2-3; cdr3_nt: TGTGCCAGTAGTATTCGTCCACGGGCTAGCGGTAGCACAGATACGCAGTATTTT; cdr3_aa: CASSIRPRASGSTDTQYF
clone_size: medium-sized; v_call: TRBV20-1; d_call: -; j_call: TRBJ1-5; cdr3_nt: TGCAGTGCTCTGTTGGGGGGTAGCAATCAGCCCCAGCATTTT; cdr3_aa: CSALLGGSNQPQHF
clone_size: medium-sized; v_call: TRBV20-1; d_call: -; j_call: TRBJ2-3; cdr3_nt: TGCAGTGTTCGGGCGGCAGGCAGCACAGATACGCAGTATTTT; cdr3_aa: CSVRAAGSTDTQYF